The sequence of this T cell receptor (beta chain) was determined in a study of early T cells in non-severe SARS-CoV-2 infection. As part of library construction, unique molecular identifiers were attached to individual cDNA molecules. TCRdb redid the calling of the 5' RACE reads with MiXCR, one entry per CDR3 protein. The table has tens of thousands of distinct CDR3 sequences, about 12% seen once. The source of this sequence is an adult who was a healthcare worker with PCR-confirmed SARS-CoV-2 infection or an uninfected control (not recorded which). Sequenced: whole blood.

The CDR3 bases are TGCGCCAGCGGGCCCCAAGGGGATACGCAGTATTTT. It translates to CASGPQGDTQYF. The chain carries TRBV5-1 and TRBJ2-3, with D hard to call. This CDR3 has 12 residues. Germline V gene sequence: CDR1 SGHRS, CDR2 YFSETQ. The V end lost 7 bases, the J end lost 6 bases, and 12 bases lay between the germline ends.